In its sample, the clone carrying this TCR beta chain was seen many times. The data were obtained in a study of T-cell memory formation after mild COVID-19. TCRdb analysed the 5' RACE reads with MiXCR anew, one entry per CDR3 protein. The sample records 30,000 to 45,000 distinct CDR3 sequences, more than 9.5% being singletons. The V gene's germline CDR1 is MNHEY and CDR2 SMNVEV (reference sequence). Between the trimmed V and J ends, which lost 6 bases and 1 base, there was a span of 6 bases. The CDR3 consists of 12 residues. The specimen sequenced was PBMCs or a T cell subset sorted from them (not recorded which). This receptor was obtained from a man between 18 and 29 years old who had mild COVID-19 (a few samples of this study predate the infection). Cell type and time point are not known. This chain uses TRBV27 with TRBJ2-5; D is possibly TRBD1 or TRBD2 (5 bases each). The CDR3 coding sequence is TGTGCCAGCAGGGGGGTCCAAGAGACCCAGTACTTC. Amino acid sequence: CASRGVQETQYF.